The 18 T cell receptor beta chains below come from one sample, sequenced in a study of OX40 agonist ivuxolimab in advanced cancers. TCRdb's table, derived via immunoSEQ multiplex PCR, lists solely in-frame clones and lacks some. There are approximately 82,000 clones in the sample; about 94% occur only once, and roughly 20% lies in the top ten. Sequenced here: CD4+ or CD8+ T cells sorted from blood, sampled in a trial of the OX40 agonist ivuxolimab. These receptors came from an adult with an advanced solid tumor such as melanoma, head and neck, liver or kidney cancer.

The chain uses TRBV29-1 and TRBJ2-1; 14 nucleotides align to TRBD2. The germline V gene has CDR1 SQVTM and CDR2 ANQGSEA. The CDR3 is 16 residues long. The ends lost 4 bases at V and 3 bases at J; junction bases unmatched: 5. In DNA form, the CDR3 reads TGCAGCGTTGCCGGGACTAGCGGGGGCCTCTACAATGAGCAGTTCTTC. Translating gives CSVAGTSGGLYNEQFF.

The chain carries TRBV9 and TRBJ2-3; 10 nucleotides agree with TRBD2. This CDR3 has 17 residues. V lost 3 bases, J lost 0 bases, and 7 bases stayed unmatched. The germline V gene has CDR1 SGDLS and CDR2 YYNGEE. The CDR3 DNA follows: TGTGCCAGCAGCGCTAGCGGGGGCTTCCCTAGCACAGATACGCAGTATTTT. This sequence encodes CASSASGGFPSTDTQYF.

The chain links TRBV19 to TRBJ1-1; D is uncertain. The V and J ends lost 5 bases and 1 base respectively, with 8 bases between them. In germline, CDR1 is LNHDA, CDR2 SQIVND (reference sequence). The CDR3 is 13 residues long. The CDR3: CASSVVPNTEAFF. The CDR3 nucleotides read TGTGCCAGTAGTGTAGTGCCGAACACTGAAGCTTTCTTT.

V usage is TRBV2 and J usage is TRBJ2-5; 13 bases line up with TRBD2. V lost 5 bases and J lost 2; bases outside the gene matches: 2. Germline V gene lookup returns CDR1 SNHLY and CDR2 FYNNEI. There are 15 residues in the CDR3. This CDR3 reads CASSSGLAGQETQYF. CDR3 coding DNA: TGTGCCAGCAGTTCGGGACTAGCGGGACAAGAGACCCAGTACTTC.

The chain employs TRBV28 and TRBJ1-1; D unclear. Trimming removed 1 base at V and 6 bases at J, with 9 bases between. In germline, CDR1 is MDHEN, CDR2 SYDVKM. This CDR3 comprises 13 residues. The CDR3 nucleotides are TGTGCCAGCAGTTTATTGGGAATTTCTGAAGCTTTCTTT. Translated: CASSLLGISEAFF.

The rearrangement joins TRBV9 to TRBJ2-2; D tentatively fits TRBD1 or TRBD2 (5 bases each). V lost 0 bases and J lost 7, with 10 bases in between. This CDR3 is 14 amino acids long. CDR1 SGDLS and CDR2 YYNGEE come from the germline V gene. The CDR3 region is CASSVEGSRGELFF. DNA for the CDR3: TGTGCCAGCAGCGTAGAGGGGAGCCGCGGGGAGCTGTTTTTT.

The V and J genes are TRBV5-4 and TRBJ2-1; 8 bases align to TRBD2. The length of the CDR3 is 16 residues. The V and J ends lost 7 bases and 4 bases, in that order; junction bases with no gene match: 13. Germline lookup yields CDR1 SGHNT and CDR2 YYREEE (reference sequence). CDR3 nucleotides: TGTGCCAGCCCTATTCGGGGGGGTCCTTGGTACAATGAGCAGTTCTTC. It yields the protein CASPIRGGPWYNEQFF.

The chain has TRBV19 and TRBJ2-6; D is possibly TRBD2 (6 bases). The V gene lost 1 base and the J gene lost 0 bases, with 16 bases spanning the gap. Germline V lookup: CDR1 LNHDA, CDR2 SQIVND (reference sequence). The length of the CDR3 is 19 residues. CDR3 sequence reads: CASSIASGTYYSGANVLTF. Written as DNA, the CDR3 is TGTGCCAGTAGTATAGCGTCCGGGACTTATTACTCTGGGGCCAACGTCCTGACTTTC. Supplemented by reference TRBV19 and TRBJ2-6, the full variable domain reads DGGITQSPKYLFRKEGQNVTLSCEQNLNHDAMYWYRQDPGQGLRLIYYSQIVNDFQKGDIAEGYSVSREKKESFPLTVTSAQKNPTAFYLCASSIASGTYYSGANVLTFGAGSRLTVL.

The chain employs TRBV14 and TRBJ2-6; no firm D call. Germline V CDR1 and CDR2: SGHDN, FVKESK. The CDR3 covers 19 residues. The V gene lost 1 base and the J gene lost 0 bases, with 16 bases spanning the gap. CDR3 in amino acids: CASSQVLGLVGSGANVLTF. The CDR3 DNA sequence: TGTGCCAGCAGCCAAGTTTTAGGTTTAGTGGGCTCTGGGGCCAACGTCCTGACTTTC.

This clone was recorded only once. The chain has TRBV5-4 and TRBJ2-7, with D perhaps TRBD1 or TRBD2 (6 bases each). The germline V and J ends were trimmed by 0 bases and 6 bases, with 13 bases remaining between them. Germline V gene sequence: CDR1 SGHNT, CDR2 YYREEE (reference sequence). This CDR3 has 14 amino acids. The CDR3, as DNA: TGTGCCAGCAGCTTGGAGGGGGGCCTGGTCGAGCAGTACTTC. Its protein is CASSLEGGLVEQYF.

This clone was found once. V gene TRBV6-1 combines with J gene TRBJ2-7; the D gene is possibly TRBD1 (5 bases). The V gene's germline CDR1 is MNHNS and CDR2 SASEGT. V lost 1 base and J 0 bases, leaving 16 bases between the germline ends. The CDR3 extends over 17 amino acids. The CDR3 spells CASSEEPPGISSYEQYF. DNA for the CDR3: TGTGCCAGCAGTGAAGAACCCCCAGGGATCTCCTCCTACGAGCAGTACTTC.

In the case of this clone: Different DNA sequences within this sample yield the same CDR3. This chain joins TRBV6-5 and TRBJ2-7; TRBD1 is a possible D gene (6 bases). Germline loops: CDR1 MNHEY, CDR2 SVGAGI. The CDR3 totals 14 residues. V was cut by 2 bases and J by 2 bases, with 10 bases left in between. The CDR3 spells CASSYGQGPYEQYF. CDR3 bases: TGTGCCAGCAGTTACGGTCAGGGGCCCTACGAGCAGTACTTC.

In DNA, the CDR3 is TGTGCCGCCACGGAATTAGGCTCTGACACTGAAGCTTTCTTT. Its protein product is CAATELGSDTEAFF. This chain joins TRBV6-6 and TRBJ1-1; D gene unclear. In germline, CDR1 is MNHNY, CDR2 SVGAGI (reference sequence). The CDR3 length is 14 residues. The V and J ends lost 11 bases and 3 bases respectively, with 19 bases between them.

V gene TRBV4-3 combines with J gene TRBJ2-1; D is possibly TRBD1 or TRBD2 (5 bases each). This CDR3 is built from 15 residues. The V gene lost 4 bases and the J gene lost 4 bases, with 14 bases spanning the gap. Germline-derived CDR1 and CDR2 are LGHNA and YSLEER. The CDR3 DNA reads as TGCGCCAGCAGCCTACTTAGGGACCAATACAATGAGCAGTTCTTC. Translation gives CASSLLRDQYNEQFF.

V is TRBV11-2 and J is TRBJ2-7, with TRBD1 identical over 7 bases. The CDR3 is made up of 14 amino acids. Germline loops: CDR1 SGHAT, CDR2 FQNNGV. After removal of 4 bases from V and 3 bases from J, the junction contained 6 bases not matched to a gene. The CDR3 protein is CASSSTSGGYEQYF. CDR3 sequence (DNA): TGTGCCAGCAGCTCCACCTCAGGGGGCTACGAGCAGTACTTC.

This sequence joins TRBV28 and TRBJ1-1, with D uncertain. V lost 3 bases, J lost 6 bases, and 11 bases lay in between. Germline CDR1 is MDHEN and CDR2 is SYDVKM. CDR3 length: 13 amino acids. The CDR3 region is CASSFLEVAEAFF. CDR3 in DNA: TGTGCCAGCAGTTTCCTCGAAGTAGCTGAAGCTTTCTTT.

The genes are TRBV4-2 and TRBJ1-2, with a tentative D call TRBD1 (6 bases). With 3 bases removed from V and 11 bases from J, the gap between germline ends came to 10 bases. Germline assignment: CDR1 LGHNA and CDR2 YNFKEQ. The CDR3 covers 11 residues. The CDR3 DNA is TGTGCCAGCAGCCAGATGACAGGATACACCTTC. Translated: CASSQMTGYTF.

With regard to this clone: In the same sample, other DNA sequences code for this CDR3. This chain connects TRBV4-1 to TRBJ1-5; D may be TRBD1 (5 bases). V lost 1 base to trimming and J lost 6 bases, with 13 bases between them. The CDR3 runs to 15 residues. Germline assignment: CDR1 MGHRA and CDR2 YSYEKL. CDR3 DNA: TGCGCCAGCAGCCAAGTGTCAAGGGGAGGTCAGCCCCAGCATTTT. It codes for CASSQVSRGGQPQHF.